These 15 T cell receptor beta chains originate from one sample sequenced in a study of tissue T cells after allogeneic stem cell transplantation. Libraries were prepared by immunoSEQ multiplex PCR; TCRdb keeps only in-frame clonotypes and omits some of them. This table has 20,000 to 30,000 clones, about 90% appearing once. Sequenced material: blood, taken before transplantation. The source is a male donor aged 60 or older who later had graft-versus-host disease after an allogeneic stem cell transplant.

The chain is built from TRBV18 and TRBJ1-1, with 7 bases identical to TRBD1. V lost 3 bases, J lost 7 bases, and 5 bases stayed unmatched. Per germline, CDR1 KGHSH and CDR2 LQKENI. The CDR3 extends over 13 amino acids. CDR3 loop: CASSPQGGGEAFF. The CDR3 region has the DNA TGTGCCAGCTCACCTCAAGGGGGCGGTGAAGCTTTCTTT.

This chain joins TRBV5-4 and TRBJ2-3; D is ambiguous. CDR3 size: 13 residues. V dropped 4 bases and J dropped 4 bases, with 10 bases sitting between them. Germline lookup yields CDR1 SGHNT and CDR2 YYREEE (reference sequence). CDR3 sequence: CASSPQMADTQYF. CDR3 bases: TGTGCCAGCAGCCCTCAGATGGCAGATACGCAGTATTTT.

This chain uses TRBV7-8 with TRBJ1-1; no clear D gene. This CDR3 is 14 amino acids long. V lost 1 base to trimming and J lost 3 bases, with 9 bases between them. Germline V lookup: CDR1 SGHVS, CDR2 FQNEAQ. In DNA, the CDR3 is TGTGCCAGCAGCTTAGGAGGCTTAGACACTGAAGCTTTCTTT. It yields the protein CASSLGGLDTEAFF.

This chain links TRBV4-2 with TRBJ2-3, with D hard to call. The CDR3 runs 14 residues. V dropped 2 bases and J dropped 2 bases, with 8 bases sitting between them. Germline assignment: CDR1 LGHNA and CDR2 YNFKEQ. Written as DNA, the CDR3 is TGTGCCAGCAGCCAACCTGGAGACACAGATACGCAGTATTTT. This translates into CASSQPGDTDTQYF.

The chain has TRBV6-1 and TRBJ2-1; the match to TRBD2 covers 11 bases. Germline CDR1 and CDR2: MNHNS and SASEGT. CDR3 length: 16 residues. Germline trimming cut 6 bases from V and 3 bases from J; bases unmatched to any gene: 7. This CDR3 is CASRENLAGGYNEQFF. The DNA of the CDR3 is TGTGCCAGCAGGGAAAATCTAGCGGGGGGCTACAATGAGCAGTTCTTC.

The rearrangement links TRBV7-9 to TRBJ2-7, with TRBD2 identical over 10 bases. Germline V gene data show CDR1 as SEHNR and CDR2 as FQNEAQ (reference sequence). Trimming removed 5 bases from V and 5 bases from J; junction bases left unmatched: 9. The length of the CDR3 is 15 residues. The CDR3 is CASSHDLAGDDEQYF. CDR3 bases: TGTGCCAGCAGCCATGATCTAGCGGGAGATGACGAGCAGTACTTC.

This chain uses TRBV7-2 with TRBJ2-3; no firm D call. V shed 4 bases and J shed 4 bases, with 12 bases lying between them. Germline V lookup: CDR1 SGHTA, CDR2 FQGNSA. The CDR3 has 14 residues. The CDR3 spells CASSSEMPPDTQYF. The DNA of the CDR3 is TGTGCCAGCAGCTCAGAGATGCCCCCAGATACGCAGTATTTT.

The chain combines TRBV5-4 with TRBJ2-1, with 7 bases aligning to TRBD2. Germline trimming cut 5 bases from V and 7 bases from J; bases unmatched to any gene: 9. Germline loops: CDR1 SGHNT, CDR2 YYREEE (reference sequence). This CDR3 has 14 residues. The CDR3 loop is CASRLADPGNEQFF. The CDR3 DNA sequence: TGTGCCAGCAGGCTAGCGGACCCTGGGAATGAGCAGTTCTTC.

The chain joins TRBV19 to TRBJ2-2; D gene unclear. The CDR3 is 14 residues long. V gave up 10 bases and J gave up 3 bases, with 15 bases separating them. Germline V lookup: CDR1 LNHDA, CDR2 SQIVND (reference sequence). The CDR3 here is CATKVWEHTGELFF. In DNA form, the CDR3 reads TGTGCCACCAAAGTCTGGGAACACACCGGGGAGCTGTTTTTT.

J is TRBJ2-7 and V is TRBV18, with D uncertain. Deletions cut 2 bases from V and 2 bases from J, with 13 bases between. The CDR3 extends over 15 amino acids. The V gene's germline CDR1 is KGHSH and CDR2 LQKENI. CDR3 bases: TGTGCCAGCTCACCAACGTCAGCAACCCCCTACGAGCAGTACTTC. It codes for CASSPTSATPYEQYF. The whole variable domain, filled in from reference TRBV18 and TRBJ2-7, reads NAGVMQNPRHLVRRRGQEARLRCSPMKGHSHVYWYRQLPEEGLKFMVYLQKENIIDESGMPKERFSAEFPKEGPSILRIQQVVRGDSAAYFCASSPTSATPYEQYFGPGTRLTVT.

The V and J genes are TRBV7-9 and TRBJ1-4, with D unresolved. The CDR3 runs 15 residues. The germline V gene has CDR1 SEHNR and CDR2 FQNEAQ (reference sequence). V was pared by 5 bases and J by 1 base, with 11 bases between. The CDR3: CASSPLGQTNEKLFF. CDR3 sequence (DNA): TGTGCCAGCAGCCCGCTCGGGCAAACTAATGAAAAACTGTTTTTT.

This sequence joins TRBV5-1 and TRBJ1-3; no firm D call. V was pared by 4 bases and J by 0 bases, with 14 bases between. The CDR3 covers 16 residues. Germline V gene data show CDR1 as SGHRS and CDR2 as YFSETQ. The CDR3 coding sequence is TGCGCCAGCAGCCCCGGTTGGGTTTCCTCTGGAAACACCATATATTTT. It specifies CASSPGWVSSGNTIYF.

The chain combines TRBV24-1 with TRBJ2-7; the match to TRBD1 covers 12 bases. This CDR3 has 16 residues. The J segment lost 2 bases and the V segment lost 5 bases, leaving 6 bases of the junction unmatched. CDR1 KGHDR and CDR2 SFDVKD come from the germline V gene. Written as DNA, the CDR3 is TGTGCCACCAGTGGCCTCGGGACAGGGGGCCCCTACGAGCAGTACTTC. Translating gives CATSGLGTGGPYEQYF.

The chain combines TRBV9 with TRBJ2-2; 7 bases are a match to TRBD1. CDR3 length: 17 residues. V shed 4 bases and J 5 bases; nucleotides not matched to a gene: 14. CDR1 is SGDLS and CDR2 is YYNGEE in the germline V gene. The CDR3 region is CASSPYQTGRGTGELFF. As DNA, the CDR3 is TGTGCCAGCAGCCCCTACCAGACAGGGAGAGGGACCGGGGAGCTGTTTTTT.

This clone was seen a single time. The chain has TRBV2 and TRBJ2-1, with D perhaps TRBD1 or TRBD2 (5 bases each). V gave up 7 bases and J gave up 9 bases, with 19 bases separating them. Looked up from germline, CDR1 is SNHLY and CDR2 is FYNNEI. CDR3 length: 14 residues. CDR3 DNA sequence: TGTGCCAGCACGACGGGGCTAGCTCAAGGTGAGCAGTTCTTC. It yields the protein CASTTGLAQGEQFF.